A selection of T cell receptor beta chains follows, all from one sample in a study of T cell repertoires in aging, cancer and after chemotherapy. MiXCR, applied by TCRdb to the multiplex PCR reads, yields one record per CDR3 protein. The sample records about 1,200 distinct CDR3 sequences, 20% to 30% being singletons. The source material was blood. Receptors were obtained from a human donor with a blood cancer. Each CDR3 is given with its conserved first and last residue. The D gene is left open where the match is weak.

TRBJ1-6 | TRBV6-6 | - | CASSYGGTNSPLHF
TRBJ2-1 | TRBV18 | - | CASSPQFRARGNEQFF
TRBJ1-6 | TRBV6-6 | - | CASSWGRGSPLHF
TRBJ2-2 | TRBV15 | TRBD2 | CATAGREITGELFF
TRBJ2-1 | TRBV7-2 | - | CASSPRDNAYNEQFF
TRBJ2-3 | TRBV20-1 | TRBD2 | CSALAGGGTDTQYF
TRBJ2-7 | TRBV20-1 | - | CSALSSYEQYF
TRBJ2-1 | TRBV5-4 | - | CASSRRTAYNEQFF
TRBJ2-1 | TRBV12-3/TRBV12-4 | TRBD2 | CASSRGLAGGPNEQFF
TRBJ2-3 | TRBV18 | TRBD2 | CASSPTSGGVQRDTQYF
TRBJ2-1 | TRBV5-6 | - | CASSLGGDSYNKQFF
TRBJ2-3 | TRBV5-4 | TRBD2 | CASSWSGRETDTQYF
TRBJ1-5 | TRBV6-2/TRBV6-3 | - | CASLQSSNQPQHF
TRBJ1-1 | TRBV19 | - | CARSMGGFTEAFF
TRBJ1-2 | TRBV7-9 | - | CASSLRTGNYGYTF
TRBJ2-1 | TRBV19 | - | CASWGQAGEQFF
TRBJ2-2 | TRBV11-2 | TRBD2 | CASTLAGVRNTGELFF
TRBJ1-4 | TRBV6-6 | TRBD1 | CASSGQGREKLFF
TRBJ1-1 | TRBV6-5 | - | CASSPGGMNTEAFF
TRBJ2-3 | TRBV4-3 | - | CASSQDRSAYTDTQYF
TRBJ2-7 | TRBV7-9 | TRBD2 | CASSLTSGRVQYF
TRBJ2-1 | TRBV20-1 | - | CSAARGSGNEQFF
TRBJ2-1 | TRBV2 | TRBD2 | CASALGSGGARNEQFF
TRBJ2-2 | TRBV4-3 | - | CASSRILPGGQGGGELFF
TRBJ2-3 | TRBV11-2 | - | CASSLGWRGTDTQYF
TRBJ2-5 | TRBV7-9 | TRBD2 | CASSASGGGETQYF
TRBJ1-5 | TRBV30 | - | CAWSRAGNQPQHF
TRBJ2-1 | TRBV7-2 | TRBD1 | CASSPHQGADNEQFF
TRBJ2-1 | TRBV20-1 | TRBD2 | CSAMRGSPYNEQFF
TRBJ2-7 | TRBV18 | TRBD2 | CASSPPTSGGAYEQYF
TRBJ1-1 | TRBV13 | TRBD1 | CASSPRQGRTEAFF
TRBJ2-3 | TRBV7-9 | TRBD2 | CASSERGATDTQYF
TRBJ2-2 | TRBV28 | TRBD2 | CASKRGGAGELFF
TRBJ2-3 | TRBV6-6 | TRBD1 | CASNRDRADTQYF
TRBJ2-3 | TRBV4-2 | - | CASSQDRSTDTQYF
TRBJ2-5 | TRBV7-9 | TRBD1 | CASSPSTGKETQYF
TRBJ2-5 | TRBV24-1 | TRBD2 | CATSAAGGGQETQYF
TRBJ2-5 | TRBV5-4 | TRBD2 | CASSQGLAETQYF
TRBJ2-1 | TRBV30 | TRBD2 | CAWKRLSGTSGYNEQFF
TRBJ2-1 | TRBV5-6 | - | CASSLGSNSYNEQFF
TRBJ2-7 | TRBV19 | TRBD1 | CASSIGTGGYEQYF
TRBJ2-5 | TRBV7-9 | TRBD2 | CASSAPGLAGGRRETQYF
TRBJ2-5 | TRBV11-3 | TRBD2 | CASSSGLAGGETQYF
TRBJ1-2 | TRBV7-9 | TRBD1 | CASSLTGGGLNYGYTF
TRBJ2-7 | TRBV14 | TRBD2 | CASSQTRGGWYEQYF
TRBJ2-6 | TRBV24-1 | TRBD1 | CATSDSWGQGISGANVLTF